This entry features one T cell receptor (beta chain) sequence. Primers included in the PCR were 60 Vbeta and 13 Jbeta primers. Assay: immunoSEQ multiplex PCR; the TCRdb copy retains only in-frame clones and omits some. The data hold 97,000 or so clones, with 81% observed a single time. This sample stems from a study of cytomegalovirus exposure and HLA in healthy donors. The sequence was collected from a man in his forties or fifties in good health and CMV-seronegative. The source material was PBMCs.

Here the CDR3 reads CASRTGTFYGYTF. CDR3 DNA: TGTGCCAGCAGGACAGGGACTTTCTATGGCTACACCTTC. The chain uses TRBV6-5 and TRBJ1-2, with 7 bases matching TRBD1. The germline CDR1 and CDR2 sequences are MNHEY and SVGAGI. CDR3 length: 13 residues. V was clipped by 6 bases and J by 4 bases; unmatched bases: 5.